These 15 T cell receptor beta chains share one sample of origin, sequenced in a study of untreated major depressive disorder. Sequencing used immunoSEQ multiplex PCR; TCRdb keeps in-frame clones, though not all of them. The sample shows over 20,000 clones, about 87% of them seen only once. Sequencing was carried out using CD4+ T cells from PBMCs. Every receptor here comes from a woman aged 30 to 39 in good health.

The CDR3 region has the DNA TGTGCCAGCAGCTTTAGGGGATACTATGGCTACACCTTC. This translates into CASSFRGYYGYTF. The chain couples TRBV12-1 to TRBJ1-2; the table's D call, TRBD1, was not checked against the DNA. TRBV12-1 is annotated as a pseudogene. This CDR3 is 13 amino acids long.

This chain links TRBV7-9 with TRBJ2-7; D possibly matches TRBD1 or TRBD2 (5 bases each). Per the germline V gene, CDR1 is SEHNR and CDR2 is FQNEAQ (reference sequence). Trimming took 5 bases from V and 3 from J, leaving 14 bases between them. The CDR3 is 14 residues long. The chain's CDR3 is CASSEMPGSYEQYF. Written as DNA, the CDR3 is TGTGCCAGCAGCGAGATGCCAGGGAGCTACGAGCAGTACTTC. Supplemented by reference TRBV7-9 and TRBJ2-7, the full variable domain reads DTGVSQNPRHKITKRGQNVTFRCDPISEHNRLYWYRQTLGQGPEFLTYFQNEAQLEKSRLLSDRFSAERPKGSFSTLEIQRTEQGDSAMYLCASSEMPGSYEQYFGPGTRLTVT.

V gene TRBV27 combines with J gene TRBJ2-7; TRBD2 matches 13 bases. The CDR3 is made up of 19 amino acids. V lost 2 bases, J lost 7 bases, and 17 bases stayed unmatched. The V gene's germline CDR1 is MNHEY and CDR2 SMNVEV (reference sequence). The CDR3 loop is CASSLILPGLAGPAGEQYF. Written as DNA, the CDR3 is TGTGCCAGCAGTTTAATCCTCCCGGGACTAGCGGGGCCGGCGGGGGAGCAGTACTTC.

J is TRBJ2-7 and V is TRBV5-4; tentatively, D is TRBD2 (7 bases). Trimming cost V 6 bases and J 6 bases, with 19 bases left between them. Per germline, CDR1 SGHNT and CDR2 YYREEE (reference sequence). The CDR3 totals 14 residues. The CDR3 DNA reads as TGTGCCAGCACTAGCGGTCGGGGGCCGGGCGAGCAGTACTTC. It is translated as CASTSGRGPGEQYF.

The chain recombines TRBV27 with TRBJ2-4; possible D gene TRBD1, 6 bases. The CDR3 is made up of 12 amino acids. V gave up 6 bases and J gave up 9 bases, with 12 bases separating them. The germline V gene has CDR1 MNHEY and CDR2 SMNVEV (reference sequence). CDR3 sequence reads: CASRNRVSIQYF. The CDR3 nucleotides read TGTGCCAGCAGGAACAGGGTTAGCATTCAGTACTTC.

The chain recombines TRBV7-2 with TRBJ1-1; the D is unclear. With 5 bases removed from V and 5 bases from J, the gap between germline ends came to 9 bases. The germline gives CDR1 SGHTA, CDR2 FQGNSA. This CDR3 has 12 residues. The DNA for the CDR3 is TGTGCCAGCAGCACATATTTTACTGAAGCTTTCTTT. Translation: CASSTYFTEAFF.

CDR3: CAISESPTRKRNTEAFF. CDR3 coding DNA: TGTGCCATCAGTGAGTCTCCCACAAGGAAAAGGAACACTGAAGCTTTCTTT. The rearrangement uses TRBV10-3 and TRBJ1-1; D is ambiguous. The CDR3 is made up of 17 amino acids. With 0 bases removed from V and 1 base from J, the gap between germline ends came to 15 bases. Per the germline V gene, CDR1 is ENHRY and CDR2 is SYGVKD.

The J gene is TRBJ1-3, the V gene TRBV14, with D uncertain. The germline gives CDR1 SGHDN, CDR2 FVKESK. V lost 5 bases and J 6 bases, leaving 8 bases between the germline ends. There are 12 residues in the CDR3. The CDR3 coding sequence is TGTGCCAGCAGCTCCAGGACAAACACCATATATTTT. Its translation: CASSSRTNTIYF. The whole variable domain, filled in from reference TRBV14 and TRBJ1-3, reads EAGVTQFPSHSVIEKGQTVTLRCDPISGHDNLYWYRRVMGKEIKFLLHFVKESKQDESGMPNNRFLAERTGGTYSTLKVQPAELEDSGVYFCASSSRTNTIYFGEGSWLTVV.

This clone appeared once. The chain carries TRBV30 and TRBJ1-4; 12 bases map to TRBD1. CDR3 length: 16 amino acids. The germline CDR1 and CDR2 sequences are GTSNPN and SVGIG (reference sequence). V lost 3 bases to trimming and J lost 4 bases; unmatched junction nucleotides: 6. CDR3 coding DNA: TGTGCCTGGAGGACGGGACAGGGGGCTGGTAATGAAAAACTGTTTTTT. This sequence encodes CAWRTGQGAGNEKLFF.

V gene TRBV5-1 combines with J gene TRBJ1-1; no reliable D call. CDR1 SGHRS and CDR2 YFSETQ come from the germline V gene. The CDR3 runs to 12 residues. Trimming shortened V by 1 base and J by 8 bases, and 9 bases separated the two germline ends. In DNA form, the CDR3 reads TGCGCCAGCAGCTTGCCGGGGTCCGAAGCTTTCTTT. It specifies CASSLPGSEAFF.

The V and J genes are TRBV18 and TRBJ1-5; D is uncertain. There are 17 residues in the CDR3. V was clipped by 5 bases and J by 0 bases, with 17 bases between them. Germline CDR1 is KGHSH and CDR2 is LQKENI. The CDR3 DNA reads TGTGCCAGCTCAAAGTCTGCAGATACCTATAGCAATCAGCCCCAGCATTTT. This gives the protein CASSKSADTYSNQPQHF.

The chain recombines TRBV5-1 with TRBJ2-7, with D perhaps matching TRBD2 (5 bases). CDR3 length: 12 amino acids. Germline loops: CDR1 SGHRS, CDR2 YFSETQ. With 4 bases removed from V and 7 bases from J, the gap between germline ends came to 12 bases. CDR3 nucleotides: TGCGCCAGCAGCGTCCTGGGAGTGGAGCAGTACTTC. Translated: CASSVLGVEQYF.

This clone was seen a single time. The V gene is TRBV2, the J gene TRBJ2-1; 8 bases are a match to TRBD1. After removal of 5 bases from V and 8 bases from J, the junction contained 2 bases not matched to a gene. The CDR3 consists of 12 residues. CDR1 is SNHLY, CDR2 FYNNEI, per germline. CDR3 nucleotides: TGTGCCAGCAGTCAGGACAGGGATGAGCAGTTCTTC. Protein: CASSQDRDEQFF. The whole variable domain, remainder taken from reference TRBV2 and TRBJ2-1, is EPEVTQTPSHQVTQMGQEVILRCVPISNHLYFYWYRQILGQKVEFLVSFYNNEISEKSEIFDDQFSVERPDGSNFTLKIRSTKLEDSAMYFCASSQDRDEQFFGPGTRLTVL.

The chain joins TRBV29-1 to TRBJ2-7; D is tentatively TRBD1 or TRBD2 (6 bases each). V was clipped by 5 bases and J by 5 bases, with 19 bases between them. This CDR3 has 14 amino acids. Germline V CDR1 and CDR2: SQVTM, ANQGSEA. The CDR3 DNA follows: TGCAGCGTTAAGGTGTTCCAGGGGACTGACGAGCAGTACTTC. Residues: CSVKVFQGTDEQYF.

The chain links TRBV5-1 to TRBJ2-2; 10 bases line up with TRBD2. V gave up 1 base and J gave up 4 bases; unmatched junction bases: 1. The CDR3 loop spans 15 amino acids. The germline CDR1 and CDR2 sequences are SGHRS and YFSETQ. The CDR3 is CASSLSSGGTGELFF. CDR3 in DNA: TGCGCCAGCAGCTTGTCTAGCGGGGGCACCGGGGAGCTGTTTTTT.